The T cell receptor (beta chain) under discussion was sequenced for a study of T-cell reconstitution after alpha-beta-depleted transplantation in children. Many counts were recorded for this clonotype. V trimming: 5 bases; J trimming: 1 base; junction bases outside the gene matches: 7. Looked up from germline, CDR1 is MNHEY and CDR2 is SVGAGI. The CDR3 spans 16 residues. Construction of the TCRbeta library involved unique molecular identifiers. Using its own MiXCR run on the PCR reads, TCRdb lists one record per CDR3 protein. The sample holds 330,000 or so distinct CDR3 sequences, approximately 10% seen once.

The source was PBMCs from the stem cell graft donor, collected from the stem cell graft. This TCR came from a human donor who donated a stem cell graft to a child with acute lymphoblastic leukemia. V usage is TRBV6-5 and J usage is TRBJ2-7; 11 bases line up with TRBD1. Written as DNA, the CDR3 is TGTGCCAGCAGTATCGGACAGGGGGCGAGATCCTACGAGCAGTACTTC. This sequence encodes CASSIGQGARSYEQYF.